A selection of T cell receptor beta chains follows, all from one sample in a study of regulatory T cells in long-lasting Graves disease. TCRdb called the multiplex PCR reads again in MiXCR, with one record for every CDR3 protein. Here the sample spans approximately 540,000 distinct CDR3 sequences, approximately 12% being singletons. These data are also associated with another study on T cells in Graves' hyperthyroidism and ophthalmopathy.

The sample here was peripheral blood mononuclear cells (PBMCs), taken at new diagnosis, from a patient treated with antithyroid drugs. Source of these receptors: a woman aged 25 to 39 with Graves disease. CDR3s include the opening cysteine and the closing phenylalanine or tryptophan. The D gene is left open where the match is weak. A clone size is listed for some rows: how often the clone was seen (once, few, many), or a class if it is expanded.

clone size: few; J gene: TRBJ2-5; D gene: .; V gene: TRBV2; CDR3 DNA: TGTGCCAGCAGTGAACTTGGGGGACACAGAGAAGAGACCCAGTACTTC; CDR3 protein: CASSELGGHREETQYF
clone size: few; J gene: TRBJ1-2; D gene: .; V gene: TRBV27; CDR3 DNA: TGTGCCAGCAGTCTCAGATTTTCTTATGGCTACACCTTC; CDR3 protein: CASSLRFSYGYTF
clone size: many; J gene: TRBJ1-1; D gene: .; V gene: TRBV11-2; CDR3 DNA: TGCGCCAGCAGCCCCTGGCCCTTGGCGAGCACTGAAGCTTTCTTT; CDR3 protein: CASSPWPLASTEAFF
clone size: many; J gene: TRBJ1-1; D gene: TRBD1; V gene: TRBV10-1; CDR3 DNA: TGCGCCAGCAGTGAGTCCGGACAGGGAACTGAAGCTTTCTTT; CDR3 protein: CASSESGQGTEAFF
clone size: many; J gene: TRBJ2-7; D gene: .; V gene: TRBV2; CDR3 DNA: TGTGCCAGCAGTCCGTCTCGGCGGAGATACGAGCAGTACTTC; CDR3 protein: CASSPSRRRYEQYF
clone size: many; J gene: TRBJ1-1; D gene: .; V gene: TRBV27; CDR3 DNA: TGTGCCAGCAGTCTCATTTTCTTTGCCGCCGAGGGAGAGCAACCTGAAGCTTTCTTT; CDR3 protein: CASSLIFFAAEGEQPEAFF
clone size: .; J gene: TRBJ2-2; D gene: .; V gene: TRBV7-3; CDR3 DNA: TGTGCCAGCAGCAAACTCCCGGGACAGAACACCGGGGAGCTGTTTTTT; CDR3 protein: CASSKLPGQNTGELFF
clone size: .; J gene: TRBJ2-3; D gene: .; V gene: TRBV7-2; CDR3 DNA: TGTGCCAGCAGCTTGACAGGAGATACGCAGTATTTT; CDR3 protein: CASSLTGDTQYF
clone size: many; J gene: TRBJ2-1; D gene: .; V gene: TRBV20-1; CDR3 DNA: TGCAGTGGTGGAGACTGGTTATCTAAGGCCGACAATGAGCAGTTCTTC; CDR3 protein: CSGGDWLSKADNEQFF
clone size: many; J gene: TRBJ2-2; D gene: .; V gene: TRBV7-9; CDR3 DNA: TGTGCCAGCAGCCCTACGGCGGCGCGAGGCGACACCGGGGAGCTGTTTTTT; CDR3 protein: CASSPTAARGDTGELFF
clone size: many; J gene: TRBJ2-2; D gene: .; V gene: TRBV14; CDR3 DNA: TGTGCCAGCAGCCAACAGGGCGTATACACCGGGGAGCTGTTTTTT; CDR3 protein: CASSQQGVYTGELFF
clone size: many; J gene: TRBJ1-6; D gene: .; V gene: TRBV10-3; CDR3 DNA: TGTGCCACCGGACCGGGGAATTCACCCCTCCACTTT; CDR3 protein: CATGPGNSPLHF
clone size: many; J gene: TRBJ2-3; D gene: TRBD2; V gene: TRBV7-2; CDR3 DNA: TGTGCCAGCAGCTTATTAGGACTAGCCGCAGATACGCAGTATTTT; CDR3 protein: CASSLLGLAADTQYF
clone size: many; J gene: TRBJ2-2; D gene: TRBD1; V gene: TRBV27; CDR3 DNA: TGTGCCAGCAGTTTTTTCCAAACACAGGGGGCAGGCACCGGGGAGCTGTTTTTT; CDR3 protein: CASSFFQTQGAGTGELFF
clone size: .; J gene: TRBJ2-7; D gene: .; V gene: TRBV7-6; CDR3 DNA: TGTGCCAGCAGCTCAGGGTTGGGGGTTTCCTACGAGCAGTACTTC; CDR3 protein: CASSSGLGVSYEQYF
clone size: many; J gene: TRBJ2-7; D gene: .; V gene: TRBV20-1; CDR3 DNA: TGCAGTGCTAAGGGAAATGGATACGAGCAGTACTTC; CDR3 protein: CSAKGNGYEQYF
clone size: many; J gene: TRBJ1-1; D gene: .; V gene: TRBV11-3; CDR3 DNA: TGTGCCAGCAGCCCCTGGACAGATATCACTGAAGCTTTCTTT; CDR3 protein: CASSPWTDITEAFF
clone size: many; J gene: TRBJ1-5; D gene: TRBD1; V gene: TRBV24-1; CDR3 DNA: TGTGCCACCAGTCGCAGGGGGAGCAATCAGCCCCAGCATTTT; CDR3 protein: CATSRRGSNQPQHF
clone size: many; J gene: TRBJ1-6; D gene: TRBD1; V gene: TRBV20-1; CDR3 DNA: TGCAGTGCTAGAGGGACAGGAGGCTCACCCCTCCACTTT; CDR3 protein: CSARGTGGSPLHF
clone size: many; J gene: TRBJ2-7; D gene: .; V gene: TRBV9; CDR3 DNA: TGTGCCAGCAGCGTCGGCGGTCATAGCTCCTACGAGCAGTACTTC; CDR3 protein: CASSVGGHSSYEQYF
clone size: .; J gene: TRBJ1-3; D gene: .; V gene: TRBV28; CDR3 DNA: TGTGCCAGCAACGGAAACACCATATATTTT; CDR3 protein: CASNGNTIYF
clone size: .; J gene: TRBJ2-7; D gene: TRBD1; V gene: TRBV20-1; CDR3 DNA: TGCAGTGCTAACGACCGGACAGGGGCCTCCTACGAGCAGTACTTC; CDR3 protein: CSANDRTGASYEQYF
clone size: many; J gene: TRBJ1-5; D gene: .; V gene: TRBV12-3/TRBV12-4; CDR3 DNA: TGTGCCAGCAGTTTGGCCAGGGTGCAGCCCCAGCATTTT; CDR3 protein: CASSLARVQPQHF
clone size: few; J gene: TRBJ2-7; D gene: TRBD1; V gene: TRBV20-1; CDR3 DNA: TGCAGTGCTGGAGACAGGGACGAGCAGTACTTC; CDR3 protein: CSAGDRDEQYF
clone size: few; J gene: TRBJ2-5; D gene: .; V gene: TRBV4-2; CDR3 DNA: TGTGCCAGCAGCCAAGTGCCTAGCAGACAAGAGACCCAGTACTTC; CDR3 protein: CASSQVPSRQETQYF